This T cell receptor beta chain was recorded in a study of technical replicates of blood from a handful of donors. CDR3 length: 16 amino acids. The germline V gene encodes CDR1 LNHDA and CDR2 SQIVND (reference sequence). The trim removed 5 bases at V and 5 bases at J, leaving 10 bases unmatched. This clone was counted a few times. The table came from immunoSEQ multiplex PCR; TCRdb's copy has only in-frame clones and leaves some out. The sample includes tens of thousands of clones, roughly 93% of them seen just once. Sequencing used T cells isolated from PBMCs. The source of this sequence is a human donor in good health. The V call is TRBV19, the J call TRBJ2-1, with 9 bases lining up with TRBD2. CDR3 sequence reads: CASSAYAAGGHNEQFF. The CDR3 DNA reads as TGTGCCAGTAGTGCTTACGCAGCGGGAGGACACAATGAGCAGTTCTTC.